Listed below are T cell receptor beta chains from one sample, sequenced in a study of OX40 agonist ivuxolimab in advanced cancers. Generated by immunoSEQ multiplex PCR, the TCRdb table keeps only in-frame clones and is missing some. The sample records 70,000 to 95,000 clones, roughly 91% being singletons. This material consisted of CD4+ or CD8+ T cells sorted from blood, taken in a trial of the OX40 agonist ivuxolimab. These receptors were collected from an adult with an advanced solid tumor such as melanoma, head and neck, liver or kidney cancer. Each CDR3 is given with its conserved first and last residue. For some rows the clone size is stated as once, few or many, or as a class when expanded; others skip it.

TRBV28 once CASILKGGYGYTF
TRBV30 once CAWSVKGSQPQHF
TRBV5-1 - CASSSFRDRVKGSTYEQYF
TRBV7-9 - CASSSLGQGNTEAFF
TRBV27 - CASSPTDRGPYQPQHF
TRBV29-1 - CSGRDRLSNYGYTF
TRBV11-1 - CASSLADRNTEAFF
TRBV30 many CAWRVTGAHEQYF
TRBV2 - CASSEVPLAGGGDEQFF
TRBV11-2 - CASSHYGAGGPREQFF
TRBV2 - CASRAQGIFNQPQHF
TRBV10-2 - CASNAASGGNEQFF
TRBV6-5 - CASSRGLANGETQYF
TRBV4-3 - CASSQAFPGQGSGNYEQYF
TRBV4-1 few CASSQDPGANQPQHF
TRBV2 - CASSVAGSLSSPLHF
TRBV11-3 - CASSFGLAAYNEQFF
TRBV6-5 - CASSYVGGVGDTQYF
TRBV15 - CATSRDRRGSTEAFF
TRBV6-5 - CASSANYRTNEKLFF
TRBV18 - CASSPGRETQYF
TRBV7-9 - CASIGVRTGELFF
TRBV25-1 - CASSEYPVNTGELFF
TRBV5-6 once CASSLVDRSNTEAFF
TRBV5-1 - CASSRDRGGTEAFF
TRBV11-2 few CASSLDRGYGYTF
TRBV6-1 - CASTSRLNQPQHF
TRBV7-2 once CASSLAARWSSYNEQFF
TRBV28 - CASLSYGQGSLYQHF
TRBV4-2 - CASSQVERGEQYF
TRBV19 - CASSTSGSYEQYF
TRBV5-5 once CASSTEGAGNQPQHF
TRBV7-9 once CASSLAGTGKNIQYF
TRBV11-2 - CASSVDRAPGELFF
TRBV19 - CASSPGRTARQYF
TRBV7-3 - CASSQGASSSYEQYF
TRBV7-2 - CASSFRDRDYEQYF
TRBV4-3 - CASSQVRGQPQHF
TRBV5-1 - CASSVQGAHNEQFF
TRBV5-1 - CASSPGLAGLQETQYF
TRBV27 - CVSSLGLKGVNTGELFF
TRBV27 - CASSLQGKNTGELFF
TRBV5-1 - CASSFSSSGTANEKLFF
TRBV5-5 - CASSFGGVETQYF
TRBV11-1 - CASSFRTAVSGNTIYF
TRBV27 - CASSFAHLWAGLCNQPQHF
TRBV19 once CASSISGFFYEEQYF
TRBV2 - CASSVGQGRYGYTF
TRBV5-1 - CASSLEGTYSSGANVLTF
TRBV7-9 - CASSSPGQGSDTQYF
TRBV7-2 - CASSSPRGALNKNIQYF
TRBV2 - CASSVRGTETQYF
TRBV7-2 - CASRLGPAGNTEAFF
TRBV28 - CASNEGSQGATNYGYTF
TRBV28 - CASSSPGGRDYGYTF
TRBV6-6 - CASRGQGIYYNEQFF
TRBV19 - CASSIEGGAQYF
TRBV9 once CASSVGYANTGELFF